These 9 T cell receptor beta chains were all obtained from the same sample, sequenced in a study of blood T cells in healthy people across ages. Combining a sample-barcoded 5' primer with a J-beta primer mix, a second PCR ran for about 6 to 12 cycles. TCRdb called the 5' RACE reads again in MiXCR, with one record for every CDR3 protein. The profile shows about a million distinct CDR3 sequences, roughly 47% of them singletons. Sample: blood. These receptors were taken from an older woman in good health.

The V call is TRBV24-1, the J call TRBJ2-1, with TRBD2 matching over 8 bases. Unmatched junction bases numbered 14, after V lost 4 bases and J lost 7 bases. Germline V gives CDR1 KGHDR, CDR2 SFDVKD. CDR3 length: 17 amino acids. This CDR3 reads CATSDVRVPSGLNEQFF. As DNA, the CDR3 is TGTGCCACCAGTGACGTAAGGGTCCCTAGCGGGTTGAATGAGCAGTTCTTC.

This clonotype was counted only a few times. The rearrangement links TRBV7-2 to TRBJ2-7; 12 bases match TRBD2. Germline V gene lookup returns CDR1 SGHTA and CDR2 FQGNSA. V was clipped by 2 bases and J by 0 bases; unmatched bases: 5. The CDR3 extends over 17 amino acids. CDR3: CASSLRPTSGSSYEQYF. In nucleotides, the CDR3 is TGTGCCAGCAGCTTACGCCCGACTAGCGGGAGCTCCTACGAGCAGTACTTC.

In regard to this clonotype: A read error may explain this, as a much larger clone is one base away. CDR3 sequence (DNA): TGTGCCAGCAGCATAACAGGTCGGGGGACTGGGGCCAACGTCCTGACTTTC. Residues: CASSITGRGTGANVLTF. The chain couples TRBV7-6 to TRBJ2-6, with a tentative D call TRBD2 (6 bases). Trimming stripped 5 bases from V and 2 bases from J, with 16 bases between. Germline V lookup: CDR1 SGHVS, CDR2 FNYEAQ. The CDR3 length is 17 residues.

This clonotype came up a few times. V is TRBV29-1 and J is TRBJ2-5; the match to TRBD2 covers 7 bases. The CDR3 sequence is 12 residues long. The germline CDR1 and CDR2 sequences are SQVTM and ANQGSEA. Unmatched junction bases numbered 10, after V lost 4 bases and J lost 11 bases. CDR3 amino acids: CSVVQVRGEQYF. Written as DNA, the CDR3 is TGCAGCGTTGTACAGGTCCGGGGGGAGCAGTACTTC.

The chain has TRBV7-9 and TRBJ1-5; the D gene is possibly TRBD1 (6 bases). Trimming shortened V by 5 bases and J by 3 bases, and 17 bases separated the two germline ends. The CDR3 covers 16 residues. CDR1 and CDR2 (germline): SEHNR, FQNEAQ (reference sequence). CDR3 residues: CASSQKGGPDNQPQHF. CDR3 in DNA: TGTGCCAGCAGCCAGAAAGGGGGACCAGACAATCAGCCCCAGCATTTT.

The genes are TRBV20-1 and TRBJ1-6, with TRBD1 as a possible D gene (5 bases). The CDR3 is 14 residues long. The V end was cut by 4 bases, the J end by 8 bases, with 15 bases between. The germline V gene encodes CDR1 DFQATT and CDR2 SNEGSKA (reference sequence). CDR3 coding DNA: TGCAGTGCTACGGGGGAACGGACTCATTCACCCCTCCACTTT. Translating gives CSATGERTHSPLHF.

The chain carries TRBV20-1 and TRBJ2-7; 9 bases line up with TRBD2. Trimming at V came to 2 bases and at J to 3 bases, leaving 5 bases not matched to a gene. CDR1 and CDR2 from the germline V gene are DFQATT and SNEGSKA (reference sequence). The CDR3 contains 14 residues. CDR3 in amino acids: CSARIAGEGYEQYF. The CDR3 nucleotides are TGCAGTGCTAGAATAGCGGGAGAGGGCTACGAGCAGTACTTC.

This clonotype was counted between two and nine times. The V and J genes are TRBV7-2 and TRBJ2-7; TRBD2 agrees at 8 bases. Germline V gene lookup returns CDR1 SGHTA and CDR2 FQGNSA. CDR3 length: 15 amino acids. J gave up 6 bases and V 5 bases, and 12 bases lay outside the gene matches. CDR3 loop: CASSQPGRAKLEQYF. The CDR3 DNA reads TGTGCCAGCAGCCAGCCCGGGAGGGCCAAGCTCGAGCAGTACTTC.

This chain links TRBV6-5 with TRBJ1-5, with a tentative D call TRBD1 (5 bases). This CDR3 has 14 amino acids. Germline CDR1 and CDR2: MNHEY and SVGAGI. The ends were cut back, 0 bases at V and 6 bases at J, with 9 bases in the middle. The CDR3 loop reads CASSYSTGAQPQHF. CDR3 bases: TGTGCCAGCAGTTACTCGACCGGGGCTCAGCCCCAGCATTTT.